This T cell receptor beta chain emerged from a study of T cells in Graves' hyperthyroidism and ophthalmopathy. What was amplified from RNA transcripts were TCR beta CDR3 regions. During a first-round RT-PCR of the TCR CDR3, the HTBI primer set was used. One entry per CDR3 protein, called by TCRdb with MiXCR from the multiplex PCR reads. The sample has 500,000 to 650,000 distinct CDR3 sequences, around 20% seen once. Trimming removed 9 bases from V and 7 bases from J, with 12 bases in between. In germline, CDR1 is LNHDA, CDR2 SQIVND (reference sequence). This CDR3 comprises 11 residues. A single count supports this clonotype.

Sequencing was done on a sample of blood. The sequence came from a man aged 40-49 years with Graves' ophthalmopathy. This chain joins TRBV19 and TRBJ2-5, with D perhaps matching TRBD1 (6 bases). In DNA, the CDR3 is TGTGCCAGCGGACAGACGGGGACCCAGTACTTC. This sequence encodes CASGQTGTQYF.